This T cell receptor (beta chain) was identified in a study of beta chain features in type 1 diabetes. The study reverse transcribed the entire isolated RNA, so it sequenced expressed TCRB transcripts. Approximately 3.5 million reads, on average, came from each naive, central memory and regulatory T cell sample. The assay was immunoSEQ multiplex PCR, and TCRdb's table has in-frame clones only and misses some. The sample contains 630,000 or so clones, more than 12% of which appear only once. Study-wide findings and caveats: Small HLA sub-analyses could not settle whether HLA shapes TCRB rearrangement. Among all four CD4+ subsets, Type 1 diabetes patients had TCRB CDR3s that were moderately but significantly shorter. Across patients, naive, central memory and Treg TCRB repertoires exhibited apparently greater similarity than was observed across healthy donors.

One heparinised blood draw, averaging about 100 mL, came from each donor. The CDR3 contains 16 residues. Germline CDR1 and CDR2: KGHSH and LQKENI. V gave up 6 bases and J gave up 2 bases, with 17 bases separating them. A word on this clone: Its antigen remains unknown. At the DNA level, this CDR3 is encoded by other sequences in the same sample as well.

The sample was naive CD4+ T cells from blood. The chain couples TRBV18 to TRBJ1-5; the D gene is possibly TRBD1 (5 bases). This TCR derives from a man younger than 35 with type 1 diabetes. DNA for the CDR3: TGTGCCAGCTCCCCTCTGACGGGGCAGGGCAATCAGCCCCAGCATTTT. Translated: CASSPLTGQGNQPQHF.